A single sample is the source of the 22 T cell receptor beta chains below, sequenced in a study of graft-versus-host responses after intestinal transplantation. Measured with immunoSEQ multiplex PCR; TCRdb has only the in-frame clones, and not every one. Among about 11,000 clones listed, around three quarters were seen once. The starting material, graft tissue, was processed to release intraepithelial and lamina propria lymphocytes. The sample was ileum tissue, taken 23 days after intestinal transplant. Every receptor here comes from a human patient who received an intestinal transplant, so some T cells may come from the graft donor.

The CDR3 bases are TGTGCCAGCAGTTTACGACTAGCTCGCCCAGAGAGCTCCTACAATGAGCAGTTCTTC. Its translation: CASSLRLARPESSYNEQFF. The chain couples TRBV28 to TRBJ2-1, with 7 bases aligning to TRBD2. The J segment lost 0 bases and the V segment lost 2 bases, leaving 13 bases of the junction unmatched. This CDR3 is 19 amino acids long. Germline CDR1 reads MDHEN; CDR2 reads SYDVKM.

CDR3 nucleotides: TGTGCCAGCAGGGCAAATCTCCTCTACTATGGCTACACCTTC. This encodes CASRANLLYYGYTF. V is TRBV5-6 and J is TRBJ1-2; no firm D call. CDR3 length: 14 amino acids. The ends were cut back, 5 bases at V and 3 bases at J, with 14 bases in the middle. Germline V lookup: CDR1 SGHDT, CDR2 YYEEEE.

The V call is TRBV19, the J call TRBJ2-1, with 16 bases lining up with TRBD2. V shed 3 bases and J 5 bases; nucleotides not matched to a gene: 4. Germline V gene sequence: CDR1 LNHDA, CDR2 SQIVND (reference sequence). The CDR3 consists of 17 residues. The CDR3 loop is CASSIGTSGRGNNEQFF. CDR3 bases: TGTGCCAGTAGTATCGGGACTAGCGGGAGGGGCAACAATGAGCAGTTCTTC.

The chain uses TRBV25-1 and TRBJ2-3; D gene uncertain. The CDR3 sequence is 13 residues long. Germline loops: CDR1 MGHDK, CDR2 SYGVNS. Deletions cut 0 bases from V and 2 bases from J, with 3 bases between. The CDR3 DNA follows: TGTGCCAGCAGTGAATACAACACAGATACGCAGTATTTT. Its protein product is CASSEYNTDTQYF. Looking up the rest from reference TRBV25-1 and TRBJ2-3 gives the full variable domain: EADIYQTPRYLVIGTGKKITLECSQTMGHDKMYWYQQDPGMELHLIHYSYGVNSTEKGDLSSESTVSRIRTEHFPLTLESARPSHTSQYLCASSEYNTDTQYFGPGTRLTVL.

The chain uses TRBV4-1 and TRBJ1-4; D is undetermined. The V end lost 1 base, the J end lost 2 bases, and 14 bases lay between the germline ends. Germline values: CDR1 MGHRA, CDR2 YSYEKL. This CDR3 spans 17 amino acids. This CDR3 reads CASSQVLGQNTNEKLFF. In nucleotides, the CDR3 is TGCGCCAGCAGCCAAGTTCTTGGGCAGAACACTAATGAAAAACTGTTTTTT.

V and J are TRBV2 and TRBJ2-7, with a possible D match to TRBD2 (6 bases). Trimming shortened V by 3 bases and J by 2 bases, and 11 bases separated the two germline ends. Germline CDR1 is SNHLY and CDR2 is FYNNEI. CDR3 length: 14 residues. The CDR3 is CASSEGRLAYEQYF. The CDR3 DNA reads TGTGCCAGCAGTGAGGGGAGGCTGGCCTACGAGCAGTACTTC.

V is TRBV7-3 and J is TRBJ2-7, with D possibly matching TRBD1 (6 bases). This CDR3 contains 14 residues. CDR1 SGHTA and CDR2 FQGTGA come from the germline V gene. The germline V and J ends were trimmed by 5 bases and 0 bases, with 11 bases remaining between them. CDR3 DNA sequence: TGTGCCAGCAGCCTACAGGGTGGCTCCTACGAGCAGTACTTC. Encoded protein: CASSLQGGSYEQYF.

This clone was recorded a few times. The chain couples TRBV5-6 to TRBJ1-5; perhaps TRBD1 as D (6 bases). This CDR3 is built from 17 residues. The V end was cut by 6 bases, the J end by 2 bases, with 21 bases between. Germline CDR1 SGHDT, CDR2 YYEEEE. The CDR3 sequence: CASTPEDRDTGNQPQHF. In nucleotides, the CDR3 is TGTGCCAGCACCCCGGAGGATCGGGACACGGGCAATCAGCCCCAGCATTTT. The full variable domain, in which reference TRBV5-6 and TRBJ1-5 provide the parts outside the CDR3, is DAGVTQSPTHLIKTRGQQVTLRCSPKSGHDTVSWYQQALGQGPQFIFQYYEEEERQRGNFPDRFSGHQFPNYSSELNVNALLLGDSALYLCASTPEDRDTGNQPQHFGDGTRLSIL.

The CDR3, as DNA: TGTGCCACCGATATTCAAAAGAGGACAGGCCGATACGAGCAGTACTTC. It yields the protein CATDIQKRTGRYEQYF. The gene calls are TRBV10-3 and TRBJ2-5; 7 bases fit TRBD1. The better agreement between TRBJ2-7 and the DNA end casts doubt on the J call. The length of the CDR3 is 16 residues. Germline V gives CDR1 ENHRY, CDR2 SYGVKD.

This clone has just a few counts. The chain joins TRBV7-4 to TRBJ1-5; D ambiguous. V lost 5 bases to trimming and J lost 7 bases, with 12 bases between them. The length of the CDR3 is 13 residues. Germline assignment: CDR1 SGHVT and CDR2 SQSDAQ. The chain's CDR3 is CASSLGPRQPQHF. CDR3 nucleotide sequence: TGTGCCAGCAGCCTAGGGCCCCGGCAGCCCCAGCATTTT.

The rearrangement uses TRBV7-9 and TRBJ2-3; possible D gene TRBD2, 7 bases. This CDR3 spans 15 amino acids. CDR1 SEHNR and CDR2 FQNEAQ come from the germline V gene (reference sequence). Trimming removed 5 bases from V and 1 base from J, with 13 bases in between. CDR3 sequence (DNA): TGTGCCAGCAGCAGGGGGGGCCTCGGCACAGATACGCAGTATTTT. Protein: CASSRGGLGTDTQYF.

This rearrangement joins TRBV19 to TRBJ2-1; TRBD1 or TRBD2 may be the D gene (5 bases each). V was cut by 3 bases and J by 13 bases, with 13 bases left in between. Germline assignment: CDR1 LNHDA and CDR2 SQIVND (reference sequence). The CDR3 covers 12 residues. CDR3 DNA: TGTGCCAGTAGTATTAATGAGGGACGACAGTTCTTC. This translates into CASSINEGRQFF.

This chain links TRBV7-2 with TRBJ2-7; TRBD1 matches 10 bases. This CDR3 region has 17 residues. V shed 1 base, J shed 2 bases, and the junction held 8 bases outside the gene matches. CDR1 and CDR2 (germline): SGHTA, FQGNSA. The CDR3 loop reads CASSLVTGGLFTYEQYF. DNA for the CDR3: TGTGCCAGCAGCTTAGTGACAGGGGGCCTTTTCACCTACGAGCAGTACTTC.

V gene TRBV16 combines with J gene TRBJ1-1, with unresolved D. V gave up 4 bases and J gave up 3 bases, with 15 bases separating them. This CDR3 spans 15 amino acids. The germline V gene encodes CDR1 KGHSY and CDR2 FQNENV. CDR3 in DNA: TGTGCCAGCAGCCCCCCAACCTATGAGGACACTGAAGCTTTCTTT. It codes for CASSPPTYEDTEAFF.

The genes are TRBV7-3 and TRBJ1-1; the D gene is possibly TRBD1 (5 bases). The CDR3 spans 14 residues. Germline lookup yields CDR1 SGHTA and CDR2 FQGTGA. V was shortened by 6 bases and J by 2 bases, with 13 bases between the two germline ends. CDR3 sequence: CASSPGPRNTEAFF. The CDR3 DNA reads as TGTGCCAGCAGTCCGGGACCGCGAAACACTGAAGCTTTCTTT.

This CDR3 is CASSLLGQGYEQYF. CDR3 DNA sequence: TGCGCCAGCAGCCTTCTTGGACAGGGCTACGAGCAGTACTTC. V gene TRBV4-1 combines with J gene TRBJ2-5, with 8 bases fitting TRBD1. The J call is uncertain, as TRBJ2-7 better fits the DNA end. The CDR3 has 14 residues. Germline V lookup: CDR1 MGHRA, CDR2 YSYEKL.

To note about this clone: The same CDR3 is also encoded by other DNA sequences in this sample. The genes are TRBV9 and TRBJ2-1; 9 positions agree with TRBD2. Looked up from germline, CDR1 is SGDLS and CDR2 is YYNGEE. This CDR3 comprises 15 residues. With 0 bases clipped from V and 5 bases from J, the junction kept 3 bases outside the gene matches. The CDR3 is CASSVAGTSHNEQFF. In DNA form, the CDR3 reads TGTGCCAGCAGCGTAGCTGGGACTAGCCACAATGAGCAGTTCTTC.

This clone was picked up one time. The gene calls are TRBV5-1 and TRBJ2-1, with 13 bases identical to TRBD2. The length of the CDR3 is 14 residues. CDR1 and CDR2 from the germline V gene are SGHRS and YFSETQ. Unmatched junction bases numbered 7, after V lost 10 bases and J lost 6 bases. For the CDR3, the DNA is TGCGCCTCAGGACTAGCGGGAGCGAGCAATGAGCAGTTCTTC. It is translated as CASGLAGASNEQFF.

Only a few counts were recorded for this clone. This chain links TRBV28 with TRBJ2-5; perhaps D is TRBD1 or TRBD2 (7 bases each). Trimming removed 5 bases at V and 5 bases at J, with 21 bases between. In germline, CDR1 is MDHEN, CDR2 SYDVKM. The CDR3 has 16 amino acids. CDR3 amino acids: CASSNQGGRESETQYF. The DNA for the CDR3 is TGTGCCAGCAGTAACCAGGGGGGGCGGGAGAGTGAGACCCAGTACTTC. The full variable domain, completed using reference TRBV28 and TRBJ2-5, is DVKVTQSSRYLVKRTGEKVFLECVQDMDHENMFWYRQDPGLGLRLIYFSYDVKMKEKGDIPEGYSVSREKKERFSLILESASTNQTSMYLCASSNQGGRESETQYFGPGTRLLVL.

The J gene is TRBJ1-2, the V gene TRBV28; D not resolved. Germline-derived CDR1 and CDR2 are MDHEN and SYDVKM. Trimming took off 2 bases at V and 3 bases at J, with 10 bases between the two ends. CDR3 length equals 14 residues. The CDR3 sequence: CASSLTENDYGYTF. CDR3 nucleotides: TGTGCCAGCAGTTTAACAGAGAACGACTATGGCTACACCTTC.

The CDR3 DNA follows: TGTGCCAGCTCTCCAGGGGATACAAACATTCAGTACTTC. This gives the protein CASSPGDTNIQYF. The chain uses TRBV18 and TRBJ2-4; D perhaps matches TRBD1 (6 bases). Germline V CDR1 and CDR2: KGHSH, LQKENI. Trimming stripped 6 bases from V and 6 bases from J, with 12 bases between. The CDR3 is 13 amino acids.

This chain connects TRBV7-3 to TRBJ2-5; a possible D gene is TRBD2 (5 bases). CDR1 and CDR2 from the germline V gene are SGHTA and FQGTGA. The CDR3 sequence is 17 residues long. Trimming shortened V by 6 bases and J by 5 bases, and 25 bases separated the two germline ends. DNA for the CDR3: TGTGCCAGCAGACGACGCCCCCGGGAACTACTAAGGGAGACCCAGTACTTC. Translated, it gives CASRRRPRELLRETQYF.